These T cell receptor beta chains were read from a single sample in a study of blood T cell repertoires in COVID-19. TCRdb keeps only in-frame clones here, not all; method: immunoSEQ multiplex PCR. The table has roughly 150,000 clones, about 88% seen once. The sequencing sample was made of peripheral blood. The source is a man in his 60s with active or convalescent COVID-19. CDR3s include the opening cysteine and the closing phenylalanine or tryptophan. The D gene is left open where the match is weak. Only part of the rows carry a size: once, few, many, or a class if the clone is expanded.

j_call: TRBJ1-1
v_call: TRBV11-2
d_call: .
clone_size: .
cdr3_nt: TGTGCCAGCAGCCTCCTGGACTGGAACACTGAAGCTTTCTTT
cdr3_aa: CASSLLDWNTEAFF

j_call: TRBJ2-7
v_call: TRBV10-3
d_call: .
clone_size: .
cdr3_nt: TGTGCCATCAGTGAGTCGAGAGGGGGCTACGAGCAGTACTTC
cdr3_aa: CAISESRGGYEQYF

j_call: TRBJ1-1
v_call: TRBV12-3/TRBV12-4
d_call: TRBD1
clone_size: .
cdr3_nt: TGTGCCAGCATCTCTACAGGGGTAAGGGGAGCTTTCTTT
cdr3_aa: CASISTGVRGAFF

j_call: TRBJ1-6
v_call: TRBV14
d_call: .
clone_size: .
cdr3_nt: TGTGCCAGCAGCCAAGAGGCAGGGGAGTGGTCACCCCTCCACTTT
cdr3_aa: CASSQEAGEWSPLHF

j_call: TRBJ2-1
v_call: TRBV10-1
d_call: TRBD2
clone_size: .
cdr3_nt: TGCGCCGTTTCTCCGGGGCTAGCGGGAGAAAATGAGCAGTTCTTC
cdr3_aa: CAVSPGLAGENEQFF

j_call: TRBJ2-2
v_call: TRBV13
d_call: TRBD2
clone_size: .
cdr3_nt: TGTGCCAGCAGCTTAGGCGGACTAGCGCCCAACACCGGGGAGCTGTTTTTT
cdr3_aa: CASSLGGLAPNTGELFF

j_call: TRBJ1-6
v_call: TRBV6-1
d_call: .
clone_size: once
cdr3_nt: TGTGCCAGCAGTGAAGGGATTTGGACAGCACAATCCCTCCACTTT
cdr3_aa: CASSEGIWTAQSLHF

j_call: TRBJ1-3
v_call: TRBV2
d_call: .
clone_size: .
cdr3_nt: TGTGCCAGCAGAAACCTTGGGGGAGGGAGGGGAAACACCATATATTTT
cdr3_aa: CASRNLGGGRGNTIYF

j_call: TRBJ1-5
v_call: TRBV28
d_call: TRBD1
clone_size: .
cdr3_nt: TGTGCCAGCAGTTCTGACAGGGGGCGCTTGGTCGCCAATCAGCCCCAGCATTTT
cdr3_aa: CASSSDRGRLVANQPQHF

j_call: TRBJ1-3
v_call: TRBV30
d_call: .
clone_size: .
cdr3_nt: TGTGCCTGGAGTGTGACGGGCCGGGGTAAAAGCTGGGGGAGGGCCGGCAGGGCTGGAAACACCATATATTTT
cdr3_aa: CAWSVTGRGKSWGRAGRAGNTIYF

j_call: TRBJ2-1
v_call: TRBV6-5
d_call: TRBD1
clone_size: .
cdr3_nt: TGTGCCAGCAGTTACTCGGCGCAGGGGGCGCGGAATGAGCAGTTCTTC
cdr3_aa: CASSYSAQGARNEQFF

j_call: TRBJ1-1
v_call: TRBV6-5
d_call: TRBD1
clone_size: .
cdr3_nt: TGTGCCAGCAGTTACTCGACAGGGCGGACTGAAGCTTTCTTT
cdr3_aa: CASSYSTGRTEAFF

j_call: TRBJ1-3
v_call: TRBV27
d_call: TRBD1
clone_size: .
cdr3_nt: TGTGCCAGCAGTTTATTCTCCGGACAGGGTTCTGGAAACACCATATATTTT
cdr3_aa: CASSLFSGQGSGNTIYF

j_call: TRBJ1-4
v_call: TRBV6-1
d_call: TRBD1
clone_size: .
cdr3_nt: TGTGCCAGCAGTGAAACCCTCAAGGGGGCATTCTCAACCAGGCGTCGTGAAAAACTGTTTTTT
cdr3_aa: CASSETLKGAFSTRRREKLFF

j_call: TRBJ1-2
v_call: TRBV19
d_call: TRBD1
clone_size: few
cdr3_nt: TGTGCCAGTAGTTCGGACGCTAGGGGGCGGGTTTATGGCTACACCTTC
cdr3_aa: CASSSDARGRVYGYTF

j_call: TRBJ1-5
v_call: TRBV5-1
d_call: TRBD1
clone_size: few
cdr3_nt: TGCGCCAGCAGCTTGGGTTTAGGGGACAGGGCCAATCAGCCCCAGCATTTT
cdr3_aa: CASSLGLGDRANQPQHF

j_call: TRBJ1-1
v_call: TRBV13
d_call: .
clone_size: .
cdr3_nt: TGTGCCAGCAGCTCCGGACCCGCATTGGAGGCCCAGGAAGCTTTCTTT
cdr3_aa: CASSSGPALEAQEAFF

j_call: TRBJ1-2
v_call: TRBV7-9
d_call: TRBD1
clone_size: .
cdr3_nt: TGTGCCAGCAGCTTAGACAGGGGGGATGGCTACACCTTC
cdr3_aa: CASSLDRGDGYTF